These 29 T cell receptor beta chains share one sample of origin, sequenced in a study of PD-1 blockade in classical Hodgkin lymphoma. All patients experienced relapse after autologous stem cell transplantation, and brentuximab vedotin exposure was variable. Method: immunoSEQ multiplex PCR; TCRdb's copy keeps in-frame clones and lacks some. The repertoire holds nearly 100,000 clones, with approximately 80% as singletons. Here the sequenced sample was peripheral blood mononuclear cells (PBMCs), taken at baseline. The receptors were sampled from a human donor with classical Hodgkin lymphoma.

The rearrangement links TRBV11-3 to TRBJ2-7, with D perhaps being TRBD1 or TRBD2 (6 bases each). The V gene's germline CDR1 is SGHNT and CDR2 YENEEA. The CDR3 totals 15 residues. With 2 bases removed from V and 1 base from J, the gap between germline ends came to 12 bases. CDR3 residues: CASSLWRGTSYEQYF. The CDR3 nucleotides are TGTGCCAGCAGCTTATGGCGCGGGACATCCTACGAGCAGTACTTC. The entire variable domain, with the rest obtained from reference TRBV11-3 and TRBJ2-7, is as follows: EAGVVQSPRYKIIEKKQPVAFWCNPISGHNTLYWYLQNLGQGPELLIRYENEEAVDDSQLPKDRFSAERLKGVDSTLKIQPAELGDSAVYLCASSLWRGTSYEQYFGPGTRLTVT.

This chain links TRBV10-3 with TRBJ2-5, with TRBD1 matching 7 bases. Germline V gene sequence: CDR1 ENHRY, CDR2 SYGVKD. The CDR3 length is 12 residues. The trim removed 10 bases at V and 1 base at J, leaving 3 bases unmatched. The CDR3 coding sequence is TGTGCCACCGGGGACAGCCAAGAGACCCAGTACTTC. Protein product: CATGDSQETQYF.

The V gene is TRBV5-1, the J gene TRBJ2-1; 7 nucleotides agree with TRBD1. Germline V gene data show CDR1 as SGHRS and CDR2 as YFSETQ. With 0 bases clipped from V and 8 bases from J, the junction kept 8 bases outside the gene matches. The CDR3 loop spans 15 amino acids. The CDR3 sequence: CASSLGGGESHEQFF. The CDR3 DNA reads as TGCGCCAGCAGCTTGGGAGGGGGCGAGTCGCATGAGCAGTTCTTC.

This chain connects TRBV6-5 to TRBJ1-1; possible D gene TRBD1, 6 bases. This CDR3 spans 16 amino acids. The V end was cut by 0 bases, the J end by 3 bases, with 14 bases between. Germline CDR1 MNHEY, CDR2 SVGAGI. The CDR3 nucleotides are TGTGCCAGCAGTTACTCGTGGGGGGGCGCGGACACTGAAGCTTTCTTT. Its protein product is CASSYSWGGADTEAFF.

The chain joins TRBV7-9 to TRBJ2-3; TRBD2 aligns across 13 bases. V lost 4 bases to trimming and J lost 4 bases; unmatched junction nucleotides: 11. This CDR3 comprises 18 residues. The germline V gene has CDR1 SEHNR and CDR2 FQNEAQ (reference sequence). CDR3 residues: CASSSRRLAGGGADTQYF. The CDR3 nucleotides read TGTGCCAGCAGCTCGCGACGACTAGCGGGAGGTGGGGCAGATACGCAGTATTTT.

The chain combines TRBV2 with TRBJ2-5; maybe TRBD2 (5 bases). The germline V and J ends were trimmed by 7 bases and 2 bases, with 8 bases remaining between them. There are 12 residues in the CDR3. The V gene's germline CDR1 is SNHLY and CDR2 FYNNEI. CDR3 sequence (DNA): TGTGCCAGCATGGAGGTACAAGAGACCCAGTACTTC. Residues: CASMEVQETQYF.

This chain uses TRBV18 with TRBJ1-1; TRBD1 matches 9 bases. Germline trimming cut 5 bases from V and 1 base from J; bases unmatched to any gene: 5. The CDR3 is made up of 15 amino acids. In germline, CDR1 is KGHSH, CDR2 LQKENI. The CDR3 sequence: CASSWGQGRNTEAFF. As DNA, the CDR3 is TGTGCCAGCTCATGGGGACAGGGACGGAACACTGAAGCTTTCTTT.

V and J are TRBV5-1 and TRBJ2-5; possible D gene TRBD1, 6 bases. Germline V CDR1 and CDR2: SGHRS, YFSETQ. V was trimmed by 2 bases and J by 5 bases, leaving 19 bases between them. There are 16 residues in the CDR3. CDR3: CASSLFRDTPTETQYF. CDR3 coding DNA: TGCGCCAGCAGCTTATTCCGGGACACTCCGACGGAGACCCAGTACTTC.

This chain connects TRBV7-2 to TRBJ1-5; D gene unclear. V gave up 4 bases and J gave up 0 bases, with 7 bases separating them. This CDR3 spans 14 amino acids. CDR1 is SGHTA and CDR2 is FQGNSA in the germline V gene. In nucleotides, the CDR3 is TGTGCCAGCAGCTCCCATTATAGCAATCAGCCCCAGCATTTT. This translates into CASSSHYSNQPQHF.

The chain uses TRBV28 and TRBJ2-2; no clear D. Trimming took off 7 bases at V and 6 bases at J, with 9 bases between the two ends. This CDR3 comprises 12 residues. Germline values: CDR1 MDHEN, CDR2 SYDVKM. CDR3 amino acids: CASISDPGELFF. The CDR3 DNA follows: TGTGCCAGCATTAGTGACCCCGGGGAGCTGTTTTTT. The full variable domain, rest sourced from reference TRBV28 and TRBJ2-2, is DVKVTQSSRYLVKRTGEKVFLECVQDMDHENMFWYRQDPGLGLRLIYFSYDVKMKEKGDIPEGYSVSREKKERFSLILESASTNQTSMYLCASISDPGELFFGEGSRLTVL.

This clone occurred a few times. This chain joins TRBV7-2 and TRBJ2-1; 7 bases match TRBD1. In germline, CDR1 is SGHTA, CDR2 FQGNSA. The CDR3 length is 17 residues. Germline trimming cut 1 base from V and 4 bases from J; bases unmatched to any gene: 10. The CDR3 DNA is TGTGCCAGCAGCTTAGGGCCTTTAGGACAGGCGTACAATGAGCAGTTCTTC. Translating gives CASSLGPLGQAYNEQFF.

On this clone: Other DNA sequences of this sample code for an identical CDR3. This chain uses TRBV2 with TRBJ2-5; D not resolved. The CDR3 is 13 residues long. The germline gives CDR1 SNHLY, CDR2 FYNNEI. The V and J ends lost 3 bases and 1 base respectively, with 6 bases between them. The CDR3 DNA follows: TGTGCCAGCAGTGACGTCAGCCAAGAGACCCAGTACTTC. It encodes CASSDVSQETQYF.

In this sample, this clone turned up a few times. The J gene is TRBJ2-2, the V gene TRBV5-1; 9 bases map to TRBD1. Per the germline V gene, CDR1 is SGHRS and CDR2 is YFSETQ. The V and J ends lost 5 bases and 1 base, in that order; junction bases with no gene match: 3. This CDR3 contains 15 residues. CDR3: CASRSTGGNTGELFF. The CDR3 DNA reads as TGCGCCAGCAGGTCGACAGGGGGGAACACCGGGGAGCTGTTTTTT.

V is TRBV4-2 and J is TRBJ2-2; 10 bases map to TRBD2. V was clipped by 6 bases and J by 4 bases; unmatched bases: 5. Germline V gene sequence: CDR1 LGHNA, CDR2 YNFKEQ. CDR3 length equals 15 residues. CDR3 DNA: TGTGCCAGCAGACGCGAGCGGGAGGGCACCGGGGAGCTGTTTTTT. Translation gives CASRREREGTGELFF.

The chain uses TRBV11-3 and TRBJ2-3, with D possibly TRBD1 on 5 matching bases. CDR3 length: 16 residues. With 5 bases removed from V and 4 bases from J, the gap between germline ends came to 19 bases. Germline CDR1 reads SGHNT; CDR2 reads YENEEA. The CDR3 nucleotides are TGTGCCAGCAGCCAGGGCCCTTATATCATTTCAGATACGCAGTATTTT. Residues: CASSQGPYIISDTQYF.

Many counts were recorded for this clone. The V and J genes are TRBV29-1 and TRBJ1-3; D remains ambiguous. V was shortened by 4 bases and J by 4 bases, with 14 bases between the two germline ends. This CDR3 is 14 amino acids long. In germline, CDR1 is SQVTM, CDR2 ANQGSEA. In nucleotides, the CDR3 is TGCAGCGTTGTGGAGGGCGCAGTGGGAAACACCATATATTTT. This codes for CSVVEGAVGNTIYF.

The chain uses TRBV19 and TRBJ2-5; TRBD2 might be the D (6 bases). CDR1 LNHDA and CDR2 SQIVND come from the germline V gene (reference sequence). V lost 2 bases, J lost 2 bases, and 9 bases lay in between. The CDR3 has 14 residues. The CDR3 nucleotides are TGTGCCAGTAGTATAAAGGGGAGGCAAGAGACCCAGTACTTC. Protein: CASSIKGRQETQYF.

The chain employs TRBV5-4 and TRBJ2-3, with D maybe TRBD1 (5 bases). Trimming pared 1 base from V and 4 bases from J, leaving 10 bases between. Per germline, CDR1 SGHNT and CDR2 YYREEE (reference sequence). The CDR3 loop spans 14 amino acids. The CDR3 DNA reads TGTGCCAGCAGCTTGCGTCAGGGCGCAGATACGCAGTATTTT. It is translated as CASSLRQGADTQYF. Looking up the rest from reference TRBV5-4 and TRBJ2-3 gives the full variable domain: ETGVTQSPTHLIKTRGQQVTLRCSSQSGHNTVSWYQQALGQGPQFIFQYYREEENGRGNFPPRFSGLQFPNYSSELNVNALELDDSALYLCASSLRQGADTQYFGPGTRLTVL.

The chain combines TRBV19 with TRBJ1-5; D unresolved. Germline V gene data show CDR1 as LNHDA and CDR2 as SQIVND (reference sequence). CDR3 length: 14 residues. V gave up 5 bases and J gave up 0 bases, with 8 bases separating them. In nucleotides, the CDR3 is TGTGCCAGTAGTTCAGTTTATAGCAATCAGCCCCAGCATTTT. It specifies CASSSVYSNQPQHF.

This sequence joins TRBV2 and TRBJ2-4; D perhaps matches TRBD2 (6 bases). This CDR3 is built from 14 residues. Germline CDR1 and CDR2: SNHLY and FYNNEI. Deletions cut 6 bases from V and 0 bases from J, with 9 bases between. In DNA form, the CDR3 reads TGTGCCAGCAGGGCGGGACTAGCCAAAAACATTCAGTACTTC. Its protein product is CASRAGLAKNIQYF.

The V and J genes are TRBV4-1 and TRBJ2-3; D not certain. This CDR3 region has 15 residues. Trimming stripped 4 bases from V and 2 bases from J, with 13 bases between. Germline V gene sequence: CDR1 MGHRA, CDR2 YSYEKL. Here the CDR3 reads CASSPLGQYTDTQYF. DNA for the CDR3: TGCGCCAGCAGCCCCCTGGGCCAGTACACAGATACGCAGTATTTT.

V and J are TRBV10-3 and TRBJ1-2; D unresolved. Germline-derived CDR1 and CDR2 are ENHRY and SYGVKD. The V end lost 8 bases, the J end lost 6 bases, and 19 bases lay between the germline ends. This CDR3 has 14 residues. The CDR3 DNA reads as TGTGCCATCGCCCCCCACCTCCCCGGGGATGGCTACACCTTC. Its translation is CAIAPHLPGDGYTF.

V and J are TRBV28 and TRBJ1-5, with a tentative D call TRBD1 (5 bases). CDR3 length: 11 residues. Germline loops: CDR1 MDHEN, CDR2 SYDVKM. V lost 7 bases and J 13 bases, leaving 14 bases between the germline ends. The CDR3 nucleotides are TGTGCCAGCACCCCGGGGGAGCTGCAGCATTTT. It codes for CASTPGELQHF.

The chain combines TRBV4-1 with TRBJ1-4, with D possibly being TRBD1 (5 bases). The CDR3 has 13 residues. From germline, CDR1 is MGHRA and CDR2 YSYEKL. V was shortened by 2 bases and J by 7 bases, with 8 bases between the two germline ends. The CDR3, as DNA: TGCGCCAGCAGCCAATGGAGGGGTGAAAAACTGTTTTTT. The encoded protein is CASSQWRGEKLFF.

This chain joins TRBV25-1 and TRBJ1-1; D unresolved. The CDR3 contains 15 residues. The V gene lost 1 base and the J gene lost 1 base, with 10 bases spanning the gap. Germline CDR1 reads MGHDK; CDR2 reads SYGVNS. CDR3 protein: CASSELRGSNTEAFF. DNA of the CDR3: TGTGCCAGCAGTGAATTAAGAGGATCGAACACTGAAGCTTTCTTT.

The chain carries TRBV28 and TRBJ2-6; possible D gene TRBD1, 5 bases. The CDR3 contains 17 residues. Germline V gene lookup returns CDR1 MDHEN and CDR2 SYDVKM. V dropped 3 bases and J dropped 2 bases, with 14 bases sitting between them. CDR3 bases: TGTGCCAGCAGTTTGTGGCAGGGTGTAACTGGGGCCAACGTCCTGACTTTC. This sequence encodes CASSLWQGVTGANVLTF.

This clone was found once. The chain employs TRBV10-3 and TRBJ2-1; 8 nucleotides agree with TRBD2. The CDR3 sequence is 14 residues long. CDR1 is ENHRY and CDR2 is SYGVKD in the germline V gene. Trimming removed 0 bases from V and 9 bases from J; junction bases left unmatched: 4. The CDR3 bases are TGTGCCATCAGTGAGTCGAGCGGGAGTGGTGAGCAGTTCTTC. This encodes CAISESSGSGEQFF.

This chain links TRBV7-9 with TRBJ2-6, with TRBD2 matching over 13 bases. From germline, CDR1 is SEHNR and CDR2 FQNEAQ (reference sequence). The CDR3 runs to 19 residues. The V gene end was trimmed by 2 bases and the J gene end by 3 bases; junction bases not matched to a gene: 7. The CDR3 sequence is CASSLTSGRARVGANVLTF. CDR3 bases: TGTGCCAGCAGCTTAACTAGCGGGAGGGCCCGGGTTGGGGCCAACGTCCTGACTTTC.

This rearrangement joins TRBV5-1 to TRBJ2-1; D uncertain. Between the trimmed V and J ends, which lost 0 bases and 2 bases, there was a span of 9 bases. The germline CDR1 and CDR2 sequences are SGHRS and YFSETQ. CDR3 size: 15 residues. The CDR3 protein is CASSLDSRPYNEQFF. The DNA of the CDR3 is TGCGCCAGCAGCTTGGACAGCCGCCCCTACAATGAGCAGTTCTTC. The whole variable domain, remainder taken from reference TRBV5-1 and TRBJ2-1, is KAGVTQTPRYLIKTRGQQVTLSCSPISGHRSVSWYQQTPGQGLQFLFEYFSETQRNKGNFPGRFSGRQFSNSRSEMNVSTLELGDSALYLCASSLDSRPYNEQFFGPGTRLTVL.